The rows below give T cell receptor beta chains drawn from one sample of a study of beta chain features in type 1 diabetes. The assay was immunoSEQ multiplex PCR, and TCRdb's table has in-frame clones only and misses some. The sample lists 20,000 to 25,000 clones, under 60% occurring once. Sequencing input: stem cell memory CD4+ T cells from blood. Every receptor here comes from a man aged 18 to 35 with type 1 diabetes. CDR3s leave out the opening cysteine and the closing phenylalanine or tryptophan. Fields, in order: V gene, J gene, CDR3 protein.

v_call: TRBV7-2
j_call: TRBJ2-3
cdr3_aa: ASGRGKSTDTQY

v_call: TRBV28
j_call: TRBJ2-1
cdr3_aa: ASSFALAGSSYNEQF

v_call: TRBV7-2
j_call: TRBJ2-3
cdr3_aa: ASSLRDSSTDTQY

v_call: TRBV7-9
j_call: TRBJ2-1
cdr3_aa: ASSLLATSNEQF

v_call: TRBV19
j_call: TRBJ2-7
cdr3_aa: ASSINRGSYEQY

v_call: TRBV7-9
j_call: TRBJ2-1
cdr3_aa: ASSFKGLAGLNEQF

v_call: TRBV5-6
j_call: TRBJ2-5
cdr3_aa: ASSLELGTSGRVRETQY

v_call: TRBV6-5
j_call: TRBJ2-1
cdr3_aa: ASSYWDSGKSNEQF

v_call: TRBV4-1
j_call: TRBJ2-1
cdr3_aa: ASSQVPGGSYNEQF

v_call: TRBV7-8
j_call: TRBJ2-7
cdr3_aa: ASSSIRGRGYEQY

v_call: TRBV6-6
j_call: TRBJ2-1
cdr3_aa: ASWDYQRTNEQF

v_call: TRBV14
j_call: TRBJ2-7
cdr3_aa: ASSQDWGGRDEQY

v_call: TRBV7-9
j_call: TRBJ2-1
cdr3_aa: ASSWGTSSANEQF

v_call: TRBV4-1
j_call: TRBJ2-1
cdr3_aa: ASSSPTSGGAREQF

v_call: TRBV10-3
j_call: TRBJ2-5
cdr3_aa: ATVAGGRGETQY

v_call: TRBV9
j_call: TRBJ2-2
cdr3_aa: ASSVMGVRTGELF

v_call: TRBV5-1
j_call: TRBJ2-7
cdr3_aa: ASSGTGASYEQY

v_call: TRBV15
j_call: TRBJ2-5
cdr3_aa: ATSRGKDRGEQY

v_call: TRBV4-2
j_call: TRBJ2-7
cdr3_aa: ASSQDGAGEQY

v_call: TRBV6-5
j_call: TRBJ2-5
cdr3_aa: AIRTAAETQY

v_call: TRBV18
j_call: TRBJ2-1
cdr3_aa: ASSPTRPGTGTHNEQF

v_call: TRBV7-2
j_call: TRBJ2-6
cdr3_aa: ASSFGSSGANVLT

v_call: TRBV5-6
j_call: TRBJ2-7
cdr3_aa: ASSVGTGGFYEQY

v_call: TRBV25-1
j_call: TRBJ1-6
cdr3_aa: ASSLQGGSPLH

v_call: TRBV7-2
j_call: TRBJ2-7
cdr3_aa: ASSTTGGSYEQY

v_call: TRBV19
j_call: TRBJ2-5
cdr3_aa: ASTKWGGIQETQY

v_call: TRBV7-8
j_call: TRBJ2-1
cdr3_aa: ASSFNPSGRYNEQF

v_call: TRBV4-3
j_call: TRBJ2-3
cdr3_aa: ASSQGTSGVLDTQY

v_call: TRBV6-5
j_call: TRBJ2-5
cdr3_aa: ASSSGETQY

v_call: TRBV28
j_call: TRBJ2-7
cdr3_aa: ASSSLPGVYEQY

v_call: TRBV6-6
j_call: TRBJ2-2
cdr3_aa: ASSSQGTGELF

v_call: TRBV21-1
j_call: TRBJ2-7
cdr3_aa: ASRPAGTGEDEQY

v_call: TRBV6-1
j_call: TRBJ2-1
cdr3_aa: ASRDQAYNEQF

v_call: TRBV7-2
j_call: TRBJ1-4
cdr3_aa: ASSLTPGQNNEKLF